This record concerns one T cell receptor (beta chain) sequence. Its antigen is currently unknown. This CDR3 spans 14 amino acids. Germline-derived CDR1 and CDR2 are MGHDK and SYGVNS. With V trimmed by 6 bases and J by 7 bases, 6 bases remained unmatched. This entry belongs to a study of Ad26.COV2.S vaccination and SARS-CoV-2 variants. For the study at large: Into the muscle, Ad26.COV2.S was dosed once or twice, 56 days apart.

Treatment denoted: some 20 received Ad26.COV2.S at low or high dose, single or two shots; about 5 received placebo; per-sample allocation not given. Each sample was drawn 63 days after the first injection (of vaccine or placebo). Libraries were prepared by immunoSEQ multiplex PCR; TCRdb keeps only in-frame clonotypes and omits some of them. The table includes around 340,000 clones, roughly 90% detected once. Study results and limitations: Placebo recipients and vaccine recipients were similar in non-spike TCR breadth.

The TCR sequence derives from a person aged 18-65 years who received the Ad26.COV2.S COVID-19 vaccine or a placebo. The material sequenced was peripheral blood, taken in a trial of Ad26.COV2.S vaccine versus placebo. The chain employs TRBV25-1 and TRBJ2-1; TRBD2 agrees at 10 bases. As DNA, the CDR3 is TGTGCCAGCAGGGGGGCTAGCGGGAGAAATGAGCAGTTCTTC. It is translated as CASRGASGRNEQFF.